The 24 T cell receptor beta chains below were found in one sample sequenced in a study of blood T cell repertoires in COVID-19. Measured with immunoSEQ multiplex PCR; TCRdb has only the in-frame clones, and not every one. Counted here are about 130,000 clones, more than 70% occurring once; the ten biggest clones make up 1.2%. Sequences were obtained from peripheral blood. Source of these receptors: an elderly woman with acute or convalescent COVID-19.

The J gene is TRBJ2-7, the V gene TRBV6-5; D unclear. The CDR3 length is 11 residues. CDR1 MNHEY and CDR2 SVGAGI come from the germline V gene. Trimming removed 6 bases at V and 5 bases at J, with 8 bases between. The CDR3 here is CASSLIHEQYF. In DNA form, the CDR3 reads TGTGCCAGCAGCCTAATCCACGAGCAGTACTTC.

V usage is TRBV28 and J usage is TRBJ1-1; tentative D call: TRBD1 (6 bases). V was pared by 3 bases and J by 1 base, with 12 bases between. CDR1 and CDR2 from the germline V gene are MDHEN and SYDVKM. There are 15 residues in the CDR3. The chain's CDR3 is CASSLMGGRNTEAFF. In nucleotides, the CDR3 is TGTGCCAGCAGTTTGATGGGGGGGCGGAACACTGAAGCTTTCTTT.

The chain carries TRBV5-1 and TRBJ1-2; no reliable D call. The CDR3 is 13 amino acids. Deletions cut 3 bases from V and 1 base from J, with 7 bases between. Germline V lookup: CDR1 SGHRS, CDR2 YFSETQ. CDR3 DNA: TGCGCCAGCAGCTCCGGAGGTAACTATGGCTACACCTTC. Its protein product is CASSSGGNYGYTF.

A few counts support this clone. The chain uses TRBV27 and TRBJ1-5; 8 positions agree with TRBD1. The CDR3 sequence is 14 residues long. Trimming at V came to 5 bases and at J to 6 bases, leaving 6 bases not matched to a gene. Germline assignment: CDR1 MNHEY and CDR2 SMNVEV (reference sequence). The CDR3 region is CASSPDRVGQPQHF. As DNA, the CDR3 is TGTGCCAGCAGTCCGGACAGGGTAGGTCAGCCCCAGCATTTT.

The rearrangement links TRBV12-3 or TRBV12-4 to TRBJ1-5; D remains ambiguous. The CDR3 length is 13 residues. V lost 5 bases and J 6 bases, leaving 11 bases between the germline ends. The DNA for the CDR3 is TGTGCCAGCAGTCCCCAGGTCGGTCAGCCCCAGCATTTT. It specifies CASSPQVGQPQHF.

The count of this clone is one. V and J are TRBV13 and TRBJ2-2, with D hard to call. The ends were cut back, 6 bases at V and 6 bases at J, with 8 bases in the middle. This CDR3 comprises 12 residues. Germline values: CDR1 PRHDT, CDR2 FYEKMQ (reference sequence). CDR3 coding DNA: TGTGCCAGCAGACTTGTGGCCGGGGAGCTGTTTTTT. Translation: CASRLVAGELFF.

This chain joins TRBV19 and TRBJ2-3; the D is unclear. Germline-derived CDR1 and CDR2 are LNHDA and SQIVND (reference sequence). Trimming stripped 7 bases from V and 4 bases from J, with 9 bases between. CDR3 length: 12 residues. CDR3 amino acids: CASKSSADTQYF. CDR3 bases: TGTGCCAGTAAGTCCAGCGCAGATACGCAGTATTTT.

V usage is TRBV5-6 and J usage is TRBJ2-7, with D tentatively TRBD1 (6 bases). This CDR3 has 12 residues. Trimming removed 7 bases at V and 7 bases at J, with 15 bases between. In germline, CDR1 is SGHDT, CDR2 YYEEEE. CDR3 coding DNA: TGTGCCAGCGGGCGACAGGCTTGGGAGCAGTACTTC. Protein: CASGRQAWEQYF.

The J gene is TRBJ1-1, the V gene TRBV6-5; weak D call: TRBD1 (6 bases). V lost 0 bases and J 1 base, leaving 12 bases between the germline ends. Germline V lookup: CDR1 MNHEY, CDR2 SVGAGI. The CDR3 has 16 amino acids. DNA of the CDR3: TGTGCCAGCAGTTACTCGGGGGCGCGGAGGAACACTGAAGCTTTCTTT. Amino acid sequence: CASSYSGARRNTEAFF.

V and J are TRBV6-2 or TRBV6-3 and TRBJ1-5; the match to TRBD1 covers 7 bases. V shed 5 bases and J 2 bases; nucleotides not matched to a gene: 9. Germline V CDR1 and CDR2: MNHEY, SVGEGT. The CDR3 runs to 16 residues. DNA of the CDR3: TGTGCCAGCAGTACCCGACAGGGAGGAGGCAATCAGCCCCAGCATTTT. Residues: CASSTRQGGGNQPQHF.

The chain couples TRBV6-1 to TRBJ2-7; D is possibly TRBD1 (5 bases). Per germline, CDR1 MNHNS and CDR2 SASEGT. The CDR3 consists of 15 residues. With 0 bases removed from V and 3 bases from J, the gap between germline ends came to 12 bases. CDR3 DNA: TGTGCCAGCAGTGAAGCTTACAGGTCTCTCTACGAGCAGTACTTC. Translated, it gives CASSEAYRSLYEQYF.

The chain joins TRBV1 to TRBJ1-1. TRBV1 constitutes a pseudogene. The CDR3 is 14 amino acids. CDR3 region: CTSSHDSGGTEAFF. Here the CDR3 DNA reads TGCACCAGCAGCCATGACTCGGGGGGCACTGAAGCTTTCTTT.

This chain joins TRBV5-4 and TRBJ2-7, with D possibly matching TRBD1 (6 bases). V lost 4 bases and J lost 3, with 17 bases in between. In germline, CDR1 is SGHNT, CDR2 YYREEE (reference sequence). The CDR3 runs to 15 residues. The CDR3 reads CASSREQGLRYEQYF. Written as DNA, the CDR3 is TGTGCCAGCAGCCGAGAACAGGGTCTACGCTACGAGCAGTACTTC.

The chain uses TRBV7-9 and TRBJ2-1; 7 nucleotides agree with TRBD1. The germline V gene encodes CDR1 SEHNR and CDR2 FQNEAQ (reference sequence). The CDR3 spans 12 residues. J gave up 10 bases and V 5 bases, and 5 bases lay outside the gene matches. CDR3 in amino acids: CASSPNRGEQFF. The CDR3 DNA reads TGTGCCAGCAGCCCAAACAGGGGAGAGCAGTTCTTC.

V gene TRBV29-1 combines with J gene TRBJ2-7; 9 nucleotides match TRBD1. The V gene's germline CDR1 is SQVTM and CDR2 ANQGSEA. The trim removed 8 bases at V and 5 bases at J, leaving 19 bases unmatched. This CDR3 is 16 amino acids long. The chain's CDR3 is CSSTSPSGQGSDEQYF. CDR3 coding DNA: TGCAGCTCAACCTCACCGTCGGGACAGGGTAGCGACGAGCAGTACTTC.

The chain employs TRBV7-9 and TRBJ1-4, with D possibly matching TRBD1 (6 bases). The CDR3 loop spans 13 amino acids. Per the germline V gene, CDR1 is SEHNR and CDR2 is FQNEAQ (reference sequence). V lost 2 bases and J 8 bases, leaving 9 bases between the germline ends. The CDR3 reads CASSLLGGEKLFF. In nucleotides, the CDR3 is TGTGCCAGCAGCTTATTAGGGGGAGAAAAACTGTTTTTT.

The gene calls are TRBV4-3 and TRBJ1-3, with D tentatively TRBD1 (5 bases). The CDR3 runs to 14 residues. V lost 0 bases to trimming and J lost 9 bases, with 12 bases between them. Per germline, CDR1 LGHNA and CDR2 YSLEER. CDR3 coding DNA: TGCGCCAGCAGCCAAGACGTACGCGGGGGCACCATATATTTT. Translating it yields CASSQDVRGGTIYF.

This clone is a singleton in its sample. V gene TRBV7-6 combines with J gene TRBJ1-1; a weak D match, TRBD1 (6 bases). This CDR3 contains 14 residues. V shed 6 bases and J shed 10 bases, with 21 bases lying between them. Germline values: CDR1 SGHVS, CDR2 FNYEAQ. The CDR3 region is CASSHDRSLRGAFF. The CDR3 region has the DNA TGTGCCAGCAGTCATGACAGGTCTTTAAGGGGAGCTTTCTTT.

J is TRBJ2-2 and V is TRBV4-2; possibly TRBD2 for D (6 bases). From germline, CDR1 is LGHNA and CDR2 YNFKEQ. CDR3 length: 17 residues. Trimming took 4 bases from V and 6 from J, leaving 21 bases between them. The CDR3 DNA is TGTGCCAGCAGCCTCTCCCTGGAGGGACCGAGCCCCGGGGAGCTGTTTTTT. Its translation is CASSLSLEGPSPGELFF.

The genes are TRBV5-1 and TRBJ2-3; D perhaps matches TRBD2 (5 bases). Germline V CDR1 and CDR2: SGHRS, YFSETQ. V was shortened by 4 bases and J by 1 base, with 19 bases between the two germline ends. The CDR3 sequence is 17 residues long. The DNA for the CDR3 is TGCGCCAGCAGCATGTATGTACTAGTGAGGGGCACAGATACGCAGTATTTT. Its protein is CASSMYVLVRGTDTQYF.

V and J are TRBV21-1 and TRBJ2-5; the DNA was not compared with TRBD1, the D call given in the table. TRBV21-1 is classified as a pseudogene. The CDR3 extends over 13 amino acids. The CDR3 loop reads CASSPGGRETQYF. CDR3 DNA: TGTGCCAGCAGCCCAGGGGGCAGAGAGACCCAGTACTTC.

The J gene is TRBJ2-5, the V gene TRBV19, with D unresolved. Trimming stripped 5 bases from V and 2 bases from J, with 15 bases between. This CDR3 comprises 15 residues. The germline CDR1 and CDR2 sequences are LNHDA and SQIVND (reference sequence). CDR3 region: CASSPPIAQQETQYF. The CDR3 coding sequence is TGTGCCAGTAGTCCCCCCATAGCTCAGCAAGAGACCCAGTACTTC.

This clone was observed once. This chain uses TRBV10-3 with TRBJ1-6, with no clear D. This CDR3 contains 14 residues. Trimming removed 2 bases from V and 7 bases from J, with 9 bases in between. Looked up from germline, CDR1 is ENHRY and CDR2 is SYGVKD. The CDR3 coding sequence is TGTGCCATCAGTGAGCCTAGACGGAATTCACCCCTCCACTTT. The encoded protein is CAISEPRRNSPLHF.

The genes are TRBV11-1 and TRBJ2-3; 13 nucleotides align to TRBD2. V was pared by 4 bases and J by 4 bases, with 5 bases of the junction left unmatched. Germline values: CDR1 SGHAT, CDR2 FQDESV (reference sequence). The CDR3 totals 16 residues. The CDR3 loop is CASSSGLAGVSDTQYF. The CDR3 nucleotides read TGTGCCAGCAGCTCAGGACTAGCGGGAGTGTCAGATACGCAGTATTTT.